This T cell receptor beta chain was identified in a study of T cells in Graves' hyperthyroidism and ophthalmopathy. This CDR3 contains 12 residues. Germline-derived CDR1 and CDR2 are DFQATT and SNEGSKA (reference sequence). Deletions cut 2 bases from V and 6 bases from J, with 10 bases between. Ten or more counts support this clonotype. The source material, RNA transcripts, was used to amplify TCR beta CDR3 regions. Initially, a first-round RT-PCR of the TCR CDR3 employed the HTBI primer set. TCRdb re-derived calls from the multiplex PCR reads in MiXCR, one entry per CDR3 protein. The sample records around 540,000 distinct CDR3 sequences, around 46% being singletons. Exclusion criteria comprised uncontrolled infection, other autoimmune disease, pregnancy or lactation. Diagnoses rested on clinical symptoms, serum thyroxine and TRAb, thyroid ultrasound and orbital computed tomography.

Sequencing used peripheral blood or thyroid tissue (not recorded which). The chain uses TRBV20-1 and TRBJ1-2, with D perhaps TRBD1 (6 bases). The TCR comes from a woman aged 18 to 35 with Graves' hyperthyroidism. The CDR3 is CSARTSGDGYTF. The CDR3 region has the DNA TGCAGTGCTAGAACCTCAGGGGATGGCTACACCTTC.